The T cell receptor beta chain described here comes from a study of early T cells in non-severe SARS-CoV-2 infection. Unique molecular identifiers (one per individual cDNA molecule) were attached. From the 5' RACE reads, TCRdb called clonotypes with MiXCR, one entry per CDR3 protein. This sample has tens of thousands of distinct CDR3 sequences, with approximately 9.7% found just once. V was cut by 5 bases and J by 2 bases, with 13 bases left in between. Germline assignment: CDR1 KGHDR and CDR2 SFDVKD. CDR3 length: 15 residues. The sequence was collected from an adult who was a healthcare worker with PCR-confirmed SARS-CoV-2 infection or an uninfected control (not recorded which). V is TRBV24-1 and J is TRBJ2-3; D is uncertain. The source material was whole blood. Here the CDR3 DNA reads TGTGCCACCAGTGGAGGCTCGGACCCCACAGATACGCAGTATTTT. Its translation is CATSGGSDPTDTQYF.